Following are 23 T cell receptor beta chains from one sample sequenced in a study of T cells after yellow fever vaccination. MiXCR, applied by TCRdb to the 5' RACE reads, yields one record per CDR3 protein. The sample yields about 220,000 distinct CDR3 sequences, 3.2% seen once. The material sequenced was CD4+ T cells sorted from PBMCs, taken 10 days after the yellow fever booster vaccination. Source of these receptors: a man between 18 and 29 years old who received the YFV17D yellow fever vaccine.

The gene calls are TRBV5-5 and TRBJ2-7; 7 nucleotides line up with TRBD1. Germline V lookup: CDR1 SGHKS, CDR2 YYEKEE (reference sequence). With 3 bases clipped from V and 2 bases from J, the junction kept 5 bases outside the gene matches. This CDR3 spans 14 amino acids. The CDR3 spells CASSSLGQPYEQYF. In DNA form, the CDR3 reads TGTGCCAGCAGCTCATTGGGACAGCCCTACGAGCAGTACTTC.

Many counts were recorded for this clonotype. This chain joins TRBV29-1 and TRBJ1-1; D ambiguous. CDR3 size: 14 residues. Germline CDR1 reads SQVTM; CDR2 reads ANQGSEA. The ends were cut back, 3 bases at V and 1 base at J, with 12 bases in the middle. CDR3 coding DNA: TGCAGCGTTGAGGAGACCTTGGGGAACACTGAAGCTTTCTTT. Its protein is CSVEETLGNTEAFF.

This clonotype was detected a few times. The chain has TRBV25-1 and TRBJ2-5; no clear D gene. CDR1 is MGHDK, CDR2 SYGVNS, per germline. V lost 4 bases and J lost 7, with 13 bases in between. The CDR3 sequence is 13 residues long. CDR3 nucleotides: TGTGCCAGCAGTGCCGGAATACGGTGGACCCAGTACTTC. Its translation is CASSAGIRWTQYF. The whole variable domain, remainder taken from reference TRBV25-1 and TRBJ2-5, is EADIYQTPRYLVIGTGKKITLECSQTMGHDKMYWYQQDPGMELHLIHYSYGVNSTEKGDLSSESTVSRIRTEHFPLTLESARPSHTSQYLCASSAGIRWTQYFGPGTRLLVL.

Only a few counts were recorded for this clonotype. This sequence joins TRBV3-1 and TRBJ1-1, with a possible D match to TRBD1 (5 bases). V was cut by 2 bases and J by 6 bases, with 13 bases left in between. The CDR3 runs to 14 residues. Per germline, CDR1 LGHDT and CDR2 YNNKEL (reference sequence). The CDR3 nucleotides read TGTGCCAGCAGCCAAACCTCCCGGGGCGCTGAAGCTTTCTTT. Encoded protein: CASSQTSRGAEAFF.

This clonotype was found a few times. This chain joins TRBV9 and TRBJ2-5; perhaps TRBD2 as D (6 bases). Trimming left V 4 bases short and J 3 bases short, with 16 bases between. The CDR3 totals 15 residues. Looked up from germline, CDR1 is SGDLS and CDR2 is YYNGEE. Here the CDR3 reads CASSPAPGLKETQYF. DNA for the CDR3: TGTGCCAGCAGCCCGGCCCCGGGACTTAAAGAGACCCAGTACTTC.

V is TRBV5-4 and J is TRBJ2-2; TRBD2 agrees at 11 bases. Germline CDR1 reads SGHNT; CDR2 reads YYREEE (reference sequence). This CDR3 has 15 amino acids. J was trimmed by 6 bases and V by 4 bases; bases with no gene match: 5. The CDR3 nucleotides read TGTGCCAGCAGCAGCCGACTAGCGGGGTCCGGGGAGCTGTTTTTT. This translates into CASSSRLAGSGELFF.

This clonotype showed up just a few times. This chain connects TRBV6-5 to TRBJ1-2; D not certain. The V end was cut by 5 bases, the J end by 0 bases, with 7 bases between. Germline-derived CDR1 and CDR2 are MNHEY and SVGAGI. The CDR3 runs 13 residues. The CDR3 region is CASSRTSNYGYTF. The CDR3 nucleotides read TGTGCCAGCAGTCGGACCTCTAACTATGGCTACACCTTC.

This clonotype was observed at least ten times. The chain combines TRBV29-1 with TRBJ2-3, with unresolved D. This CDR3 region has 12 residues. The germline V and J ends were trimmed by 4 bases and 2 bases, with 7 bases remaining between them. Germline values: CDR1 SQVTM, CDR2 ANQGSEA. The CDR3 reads CSVGLSTDTQYF. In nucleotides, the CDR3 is TGCAGCGTTGGGCTATCCACAGATACGCAGTATTTT.

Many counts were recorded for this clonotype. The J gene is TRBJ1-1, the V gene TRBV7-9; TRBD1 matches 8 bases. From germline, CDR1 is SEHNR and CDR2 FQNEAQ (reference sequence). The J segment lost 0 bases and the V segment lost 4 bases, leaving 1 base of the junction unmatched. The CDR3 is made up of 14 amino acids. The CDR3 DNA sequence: TGTGCCAGCAGCTGGACAGGGATGAACACTGAAGCTTTCTTT. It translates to CASSWTGMNTEAFF. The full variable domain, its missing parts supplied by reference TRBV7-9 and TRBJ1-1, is DTGVSQNPRHKITKRGQNVTFRCDPISEHNRLYWYRQTLGQGPEFLTYFQNEAQLEKSRLLSDRFSAERPKGSFSTLEIQRTEQGDSAMYLCASSWTGMNTEAFFGQGTRLTVV.

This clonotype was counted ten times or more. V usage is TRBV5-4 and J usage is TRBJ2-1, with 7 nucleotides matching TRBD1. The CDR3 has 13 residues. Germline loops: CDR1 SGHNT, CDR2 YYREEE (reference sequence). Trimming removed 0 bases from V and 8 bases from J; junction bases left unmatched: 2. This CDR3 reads CASSLAGTDEQFF. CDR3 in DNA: TGTGCCAGCAGCTTGGCCGGGACAGATGAGCAGTTCTTC.

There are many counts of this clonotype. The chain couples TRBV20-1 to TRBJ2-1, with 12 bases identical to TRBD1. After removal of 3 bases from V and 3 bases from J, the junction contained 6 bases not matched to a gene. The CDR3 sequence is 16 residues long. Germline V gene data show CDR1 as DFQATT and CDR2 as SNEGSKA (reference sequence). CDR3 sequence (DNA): TGCAGTGCTAGGGGGACAGGGGGCGCAAACTACAATGAGCAGTTCTTC. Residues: CSARGTGGANYNEQFF.

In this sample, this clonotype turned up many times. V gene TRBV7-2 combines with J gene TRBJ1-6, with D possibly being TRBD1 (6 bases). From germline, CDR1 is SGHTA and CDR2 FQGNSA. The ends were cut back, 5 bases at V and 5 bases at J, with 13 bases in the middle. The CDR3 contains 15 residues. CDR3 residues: CASSLNRVNNSPLHF. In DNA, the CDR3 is TGTGCCAGCAGCCTTAACAGGGTGAATAATTCACCCCTCCACTTT.

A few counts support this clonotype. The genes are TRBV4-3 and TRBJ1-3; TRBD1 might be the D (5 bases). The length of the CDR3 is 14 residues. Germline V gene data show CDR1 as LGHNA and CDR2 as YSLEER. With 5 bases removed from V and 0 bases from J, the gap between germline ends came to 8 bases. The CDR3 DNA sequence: TGCGCCAGCAGCAGGGGCCACTCTGGAAACACCATATATTTT. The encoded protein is CASSRGHSGNTIYF.

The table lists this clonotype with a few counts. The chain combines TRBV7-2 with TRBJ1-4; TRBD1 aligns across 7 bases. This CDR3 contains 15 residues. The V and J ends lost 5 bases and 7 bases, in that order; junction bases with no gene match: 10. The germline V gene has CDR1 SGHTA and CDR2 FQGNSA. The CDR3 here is CASSPTTGVGEKLFF. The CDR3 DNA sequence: TGTGCCAGCAGCCCCACCACAGGGGTTGGTGAAAAACTGTTTTTT. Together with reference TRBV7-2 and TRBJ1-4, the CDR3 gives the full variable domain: GAGVSQSPSNKVTEKGKDVELRCDPISGHTALYWYRQSLGQGLEFLIYFQGNSAPDKSGLPSDRFSAERTGGSVSTLTIQRTQQEDSAVYLCASSPTTGVGEKLFFGSGTQLSVL.

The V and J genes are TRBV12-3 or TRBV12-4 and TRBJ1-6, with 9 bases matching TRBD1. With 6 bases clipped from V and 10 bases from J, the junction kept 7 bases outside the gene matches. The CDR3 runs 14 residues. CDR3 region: CASRTGGSGSPLHF. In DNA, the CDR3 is TGTGCCAGCAGAACAGGGGGCTCAGGGTCACCCCTCCACTTT.

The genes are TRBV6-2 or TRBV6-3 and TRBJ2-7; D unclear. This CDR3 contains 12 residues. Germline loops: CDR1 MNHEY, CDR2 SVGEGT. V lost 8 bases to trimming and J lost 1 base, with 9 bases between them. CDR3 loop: CASSISSYEQYF. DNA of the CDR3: TGTGCCAGCTCGATCTCGTCCTACGAGCAGTACTTC.

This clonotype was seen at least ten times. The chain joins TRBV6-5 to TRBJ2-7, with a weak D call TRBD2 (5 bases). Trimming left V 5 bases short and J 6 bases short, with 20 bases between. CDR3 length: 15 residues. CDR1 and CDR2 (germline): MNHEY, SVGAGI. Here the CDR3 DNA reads TGTGCCAGCAGTACTACCCGGGGTCTGGAAAGCGAGCAGTACTTC. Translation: CASSTTRGLESEQYF.

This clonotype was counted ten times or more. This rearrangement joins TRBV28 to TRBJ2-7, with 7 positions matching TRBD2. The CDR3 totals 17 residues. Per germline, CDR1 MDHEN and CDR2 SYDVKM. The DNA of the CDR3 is TGTGCCAGCAGTTTACGACCACAGTCGGGGGGTTATGGGACGTCTATCGTC. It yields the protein CASSLRPQSGGYGTSIV.

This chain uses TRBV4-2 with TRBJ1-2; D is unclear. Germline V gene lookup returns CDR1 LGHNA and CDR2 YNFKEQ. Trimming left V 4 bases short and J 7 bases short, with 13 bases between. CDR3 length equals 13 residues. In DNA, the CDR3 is TGTGCCAGCAGCCCCGAGTTGCCGGTTGGCTACACCTTC. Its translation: CASSPELPVGYTF.

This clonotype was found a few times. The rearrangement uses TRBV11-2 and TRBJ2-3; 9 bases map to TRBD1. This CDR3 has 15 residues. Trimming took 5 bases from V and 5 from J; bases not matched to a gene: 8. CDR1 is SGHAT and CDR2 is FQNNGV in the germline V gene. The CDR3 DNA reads TGTGCCAGCAGCCGTTACAGGGGGCAAGAAGATACGCAGTATTTT. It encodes CASSRYRGQEDTQYF.

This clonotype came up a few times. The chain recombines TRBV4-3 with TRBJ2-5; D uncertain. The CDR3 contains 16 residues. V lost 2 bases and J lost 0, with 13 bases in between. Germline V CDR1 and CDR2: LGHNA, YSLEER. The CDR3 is CASSQRPSGNQETQYF. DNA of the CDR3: TGCGCCAGCAGCCAACGGCCGTCAGGTAACCAAGAGACCCAGTACTTC.

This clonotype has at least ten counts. Here the CDR3 reads CASSLDGTMDTEAFF. The DNA of the CDR3 is TGCGCCAGCAGCTTGGACGGGACTATGGACACTGAAGCTTTCTTT. This chain joins TRBV5-1 and TRBJ1-1, with D possibly matching TRBD1 (5 bases). CDR1 is SGHRS and CDR2 is YFSETQ in the germline V gene. The V and J ends lost 0 bases and 3 bases respectively, with 12 bases between them. The CDR3 has 15 amino acids.

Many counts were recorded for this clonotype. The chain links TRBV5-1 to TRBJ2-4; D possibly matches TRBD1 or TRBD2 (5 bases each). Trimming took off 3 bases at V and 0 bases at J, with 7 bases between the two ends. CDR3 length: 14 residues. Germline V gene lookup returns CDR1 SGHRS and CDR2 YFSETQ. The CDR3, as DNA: TGCGCCAGCAGCTCCGGGACAGCCAAAAACATTCAGTACTTC. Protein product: CASSSGTAKNIQYF.